The rows below give T cell receptor beta chains drawn from one sample of a study of shared clonotypes between healthy human individuals. The data were produced by immunoSEQ multiplex PCR, yet TCRdb's version contains in-frame clones alone and is incomplete. Of about 2.4 million clones in the sample, approximately 94% are singletons; the top ten hold around 0.14%. The sample comprised naive CD4+ T cells sorted from blood. The source of these receptors is a young man in good health. CDR3s include the opening cysteine and the closing phenylalanine or tryptophan. A D gene is named only where the DNA matches it firmly. Size is omitted from some rows. Given values are once, few, many or a class for expanded clones.

J,size,V,D,CDR3,DNA
TRBJ2-7,.,TRBV6-5,.,CASSYGQTYEQYF,TGTGCCAGCAGTTACGGACAGACCTACGAGCAGTACTTC
TRBJ2-7,.,TRBV5-1,.,CASSPGRGPYEQYF,TGCGCCAGCAGCCCAGGTAGGGGCCCCTACGAGCAGTACTTC
TRBJ1-5,.,TRBV7-6,.,CASSPIPTGGGNQPQHF,TGTGCCAGCAGCCCCATCCCGACAGGAGGAGGAAATCAGCCCCAGCATTTT
TRBJ1-3,.,TRBV19,.,CASSPESSGNTIYF,TGTGCCAGTAGCCCGGAAAGCTCTGGAAACACCATATATTTT
TRBJ1-2,few,TRBV30,.,CAWSVSANGYTF,TGTGCCTGGAGTGTTTCGGCAAATGGCTACACCTTC
TRBJ1-5,.,TRBV6-1,.,CASSEAVGAGYQPQHF,TGTGCCAGCAGTGAAGCCGTGGGGGCAGGGTATCAGCCCCAGCATTTT
TRBJ2-1,.,TRBV5-1,.,CASSPGFGDEQFF,TGCGCCAGCAGCCCGGGATTTGGGGATGAGCAGTTCTTC
TRBJ1-1,.,TRBV7-8,.,CASSLAPAGLNTEAFF,TGTGCCAGCAGCCTCGCCCCAGCGGGATTGAACACTGAAGCTTTCTTT
TRBJ2-1,.,TRBV21-1,.,CASSKECSQDRVNEQFF,TGTGCCAGCAGCAAAGAGTGTTCGCAGGACAGGGTGAATGAGCAGTTCTTC
TRBJ1-1,.,TRBV30,.,CAWSSNRDTEAFF,TGTGCCTGGAGTTCAAACAGGGACACTGAAGCTTTCTTT
TRBJ2-7,.,TRBV25-1,.,CASSELGGRSYEQYF,TGTGCCAGCAGTGAATTAGGGGGGCGGTCCTACGAGCAGTACTTC
TRBJ2-7,.,TRBV5-4,.,CASSLDPSRYEQYF,TGTGCCAGCAGCTTAGATCCTAGCAGATACGAGCAGTACTTC
TRBJ1-6,few,TRBV19,.,CASSMSGNNSPLHF,TGTGCCAGTAGTATGTCCGGGAATAATTCACCCCTCCACTTT
TRBJ2-7,.,TRBV2,TRBD2,CASSEATSGVRYEQYF,TGTGCCAGCAGTGAAGCGACTAGCGGGGTCCGCTACGAGCAGTACTTC